This T cell receptor beta chain came from a study of blood T cell repertoires in COVID-19. Clones were sequenced by immunoSEQ multiplex PCR, and TCRdb holds only the in-frame ones, with some missing. The profile shows approximately 94,000 clones, around 83% of them singletons. This CDR3 has 13 residues. From germline, CDR1 is LNHNV and CDR2 YYDKDF (reference sequence). V was shortened by 10 bases and J by 4 bases, with 17 bases between the two germline ends. Input material: peripheral blood. The chain combines TRBV15 with TRBJ2-7; D might be TRBD1 (5 bases). The sequence was collected from a man aged 55 to 70 with acute or convalescent COVID-19. The CDR3 here is CANRKQGLYEQYF. DNA of the CDR3: TGTGCCAACCGGAAGCAGGGCCTATACGAGCAGTACTTC.